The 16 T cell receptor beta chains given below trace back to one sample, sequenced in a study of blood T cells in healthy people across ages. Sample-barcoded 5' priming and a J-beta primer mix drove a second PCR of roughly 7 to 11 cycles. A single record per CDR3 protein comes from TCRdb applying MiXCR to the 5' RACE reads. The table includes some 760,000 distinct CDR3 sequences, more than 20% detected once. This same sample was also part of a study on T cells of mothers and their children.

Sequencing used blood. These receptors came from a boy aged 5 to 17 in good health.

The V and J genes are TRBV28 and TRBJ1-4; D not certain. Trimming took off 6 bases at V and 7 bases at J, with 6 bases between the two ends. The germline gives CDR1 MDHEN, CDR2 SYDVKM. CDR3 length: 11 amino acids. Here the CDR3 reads CASREREKLFF. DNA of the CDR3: TGTGCCAGCAGGGAGCGTGAAAAACTGTTTTTT.

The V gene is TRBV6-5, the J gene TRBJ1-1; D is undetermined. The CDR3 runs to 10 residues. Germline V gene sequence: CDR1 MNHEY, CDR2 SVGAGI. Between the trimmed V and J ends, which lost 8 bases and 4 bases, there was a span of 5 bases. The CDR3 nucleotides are TGTGCCAGCGGGTCCACTGAAGCTTTCTTT. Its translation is CASGSTEAFF.

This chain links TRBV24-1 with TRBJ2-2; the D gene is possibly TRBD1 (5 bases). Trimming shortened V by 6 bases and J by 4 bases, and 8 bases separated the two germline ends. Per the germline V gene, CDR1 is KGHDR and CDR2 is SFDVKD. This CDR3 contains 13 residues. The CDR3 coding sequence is TGTGCCACCAGTTTCAGGGCCACCGGGGAGCTGTTTTTT. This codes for CATSFRATGELFF.

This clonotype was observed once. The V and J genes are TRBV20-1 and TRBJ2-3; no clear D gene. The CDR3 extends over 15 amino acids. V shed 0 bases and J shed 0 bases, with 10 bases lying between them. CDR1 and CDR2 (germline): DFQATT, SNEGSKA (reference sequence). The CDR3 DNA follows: TGCAGTGCTAGAGATGTCTCGGGCAGCACAGATACGCAGTATTTT. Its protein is CSARDVSGSTDTQYF.

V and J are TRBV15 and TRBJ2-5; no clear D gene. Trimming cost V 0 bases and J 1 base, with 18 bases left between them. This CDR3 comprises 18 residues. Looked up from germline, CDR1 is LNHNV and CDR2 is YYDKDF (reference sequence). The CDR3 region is CATSRDLSGYSRQETQYF. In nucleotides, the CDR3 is TGTGCCACCAGCAGAGATTTGTCCGGGTACAGCCGCCAAGAGACCCAGTACTTC.

The CDR3, as DNA: TGTGCCACCTATGGACAGGGTGGAGCTATGAACACTGAAGCTTTCTTT. Translated, it gives CATYGQGGAMNTEAFF. The chain uses TRBV28 and TRBJ1-1, with TRBD1 matching 8 bases. V shed 10 bases, J shed 0 bases, and the junction held 13 bases outside the gene matches. The CDR3 totals 16 residues. Germline-derived CDR1 and CDR2 are MDHEN and SYDVKM. The full variable domain, with the rest looked up from reference TRBV28 and TRBJ1-1, is DVKVTQSSRYLVKRTGEKVFLECVQDMDHENMFWYRQDPGLGLRLIYFSYDVKMKEKGDIPEGYSVSREKKERFSLILESASTNQTSMYLCATYGQGGAMNTEAFFGQGTRLTVV.

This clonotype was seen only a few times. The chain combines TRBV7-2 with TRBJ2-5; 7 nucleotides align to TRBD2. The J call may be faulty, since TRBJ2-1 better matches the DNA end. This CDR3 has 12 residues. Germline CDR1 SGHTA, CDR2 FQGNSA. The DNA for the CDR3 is TGTGCCAGCAGCGCGGCGGGGGTTGAGCAGTTCTTC. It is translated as CASSAAGVEQFF.

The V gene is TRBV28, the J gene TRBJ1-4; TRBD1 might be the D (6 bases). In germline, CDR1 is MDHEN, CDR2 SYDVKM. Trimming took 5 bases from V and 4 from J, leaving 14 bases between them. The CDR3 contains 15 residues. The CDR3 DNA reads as TGTGCCAGCAGTCGACGGACAGACCGTAATGAAAAACTGTTTTTT. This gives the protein CASSRRTDRNEKLFF.

The CDR3 spells CASSPTKGGFSPLHF. In DNA, the CDR3 is TGTGCCAGCAGCCCCACTAAAGGAGGGTTTTCACCCCTCCACTTT. V and J are TRBV12-3 or TRBV12-4 and TRBJ1-6; no reliable D call. This CDR3 comprises 15 residues. Trimming removed 6 bases from V and 9 bases from J, with 18 bases in between.

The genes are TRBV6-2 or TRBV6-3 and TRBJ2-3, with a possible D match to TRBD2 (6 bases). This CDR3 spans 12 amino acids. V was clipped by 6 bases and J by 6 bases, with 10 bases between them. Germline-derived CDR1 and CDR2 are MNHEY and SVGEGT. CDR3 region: CASRGLGDTQYF. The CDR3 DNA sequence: TGTGCCAGCAGGGGACTCGGGGATACGCAGTATTTT.

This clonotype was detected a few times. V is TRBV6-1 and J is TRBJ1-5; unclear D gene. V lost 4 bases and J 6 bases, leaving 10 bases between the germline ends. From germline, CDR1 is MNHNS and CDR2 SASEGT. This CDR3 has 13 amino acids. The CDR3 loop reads CASSVGMGQPQHF. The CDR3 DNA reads TGTGCCAGCAGTGTTGGGATGGGTCAGCCCCAGCATTTT.

The chain's CDR3 is CASSPGQELAKNIQYF. The CDR3 DNA follows: TGTGCCAGCAGTCCGGGACAGGAACTAGCCAAAAACATTCAGTACTTC. This chain connects TRBV12-3 or TRBV12-4 to TRBJ2-4, with 8 nucleotides matching TRBD1. The CDR3 has 16 residues. J lost 0 bases, V lost 5 bases, and 6 bases had no gene match.

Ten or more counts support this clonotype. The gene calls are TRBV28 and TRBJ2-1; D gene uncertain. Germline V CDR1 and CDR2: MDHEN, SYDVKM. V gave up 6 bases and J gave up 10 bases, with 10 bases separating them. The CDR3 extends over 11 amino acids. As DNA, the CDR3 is TGTGCCAGCAGCTTCTTAGACGAGCAGTTCTTC. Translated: CASSFLDEQFF. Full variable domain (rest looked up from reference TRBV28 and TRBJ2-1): DVKVTQSSRYLVKRTGEKVFLECVQDMDHENMFWYRQDPGLGLRLIYFSYDVKMKEKGDIPEGYSVSREKKERFSLILESASTNQTSMYLCASSFLDEQFFGPGTRLTVL.

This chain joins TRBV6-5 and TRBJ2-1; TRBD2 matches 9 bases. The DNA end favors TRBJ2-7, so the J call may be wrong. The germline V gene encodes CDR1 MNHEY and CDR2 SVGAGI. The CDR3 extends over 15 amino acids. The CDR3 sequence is CASSYSSGRFSEQYF. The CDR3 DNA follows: TGTGCCAGCAGTTACTCGAGCGGGAGGTTCTCCGAGCAGTACTTC.

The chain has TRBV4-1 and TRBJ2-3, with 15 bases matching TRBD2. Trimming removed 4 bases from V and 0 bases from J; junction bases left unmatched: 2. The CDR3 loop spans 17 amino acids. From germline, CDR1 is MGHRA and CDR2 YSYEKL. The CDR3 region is CASSPGTSGRSTDTQYF. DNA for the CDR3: TGCGCCAGCAGCCCCGGGACTAGCGGGAGGAGCACAGATACGCAGTATTTT.

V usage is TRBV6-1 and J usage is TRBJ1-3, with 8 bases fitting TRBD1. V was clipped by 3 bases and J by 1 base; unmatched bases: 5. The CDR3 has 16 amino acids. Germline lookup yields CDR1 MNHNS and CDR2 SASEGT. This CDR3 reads CASSERRQGSGNTIYF. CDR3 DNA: TGTGCCAGCAGTGAGAGAAGACAGGGGTCTGGAAACACCATATATTTT.